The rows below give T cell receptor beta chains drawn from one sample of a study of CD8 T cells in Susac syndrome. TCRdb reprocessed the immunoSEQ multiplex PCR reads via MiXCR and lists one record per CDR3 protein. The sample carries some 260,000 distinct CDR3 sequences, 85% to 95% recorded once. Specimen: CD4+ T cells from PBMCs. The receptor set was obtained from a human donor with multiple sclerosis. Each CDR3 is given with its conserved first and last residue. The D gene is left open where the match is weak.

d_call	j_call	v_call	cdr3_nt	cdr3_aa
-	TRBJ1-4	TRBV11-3	TGTGCCAGCAGCTTAGATGGCAGGGAGCGGAATGAAAAACTGTTTTTT	CASSLDGRERNEKLFF
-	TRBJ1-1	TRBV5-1	TGCGCCAGCACCTCCAGGGTGAACACTGAAGCTTTCTTT	CASTSRVNTEAFF
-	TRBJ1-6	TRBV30	TGTGCCTGGAGAGCAGGGCATAATTCACCCCTCCACTTT	CAWRAGHNSPLHF
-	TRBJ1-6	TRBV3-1	TGTGCCAGCAGCCGAGACTCCAGGGTCAAAAACGGGCCCCTCCACTTT	CASSRDSRVKNGPLHF
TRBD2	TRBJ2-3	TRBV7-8	TGTGCCAGCAGCACCAACTTCCTAGCGGGGGGGCAAGATACGCAGTATTTT	CASSTNFLAGGQDTQYF
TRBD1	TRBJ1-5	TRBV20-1	TGCAGTGCTAGATCCTGGACAGGGGATAGGCAGCCCCAGCATTTT	CSARSWTGDRQPQHF
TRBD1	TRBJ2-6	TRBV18	TGTGCCAGCTCACCAGCCGCCGGGACAGGAAGATCTGGGGCCAACGTCCTGACTTTC	CASSPAAGTGRSGANVLTF
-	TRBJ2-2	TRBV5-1	TGCGCCAGCAGCTGGACCTTGGGGACCGGGGAGCTGTTTTTT	CASSWTLGTGELFF
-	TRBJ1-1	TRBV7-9	TGTGCCAGCAGCTCCAGGTCGGCAGCCTTGGGCACTGAAGCTTTCTTT	CASSSRSAALGTEAFF
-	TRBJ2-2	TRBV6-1	TGTGCCAGCAGCTGGCCTAGGGGCCCTTACGGGGCCGGGGAGCTGTTTTTT	CASSWPRGPYGAGELFF
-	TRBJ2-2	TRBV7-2	TGTGCCAGCAGCTTAGAGTGGGCCGGGGAGCTGTTTTTT	CASSLEWAGELFF
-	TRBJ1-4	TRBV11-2	TGTGCCAGCAGCCTCACAGGGAGTAATGAAAAACTGTTTTTT	CASSLTGSNEKLFF
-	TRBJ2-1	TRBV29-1	TGCAGCGTGTGGGGTGGCCCCACCTACAATGAGCAGTTCTTC	CSVWGGPTYNEQFF
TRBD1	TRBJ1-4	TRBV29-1	TGCAGCGTCACCGGGACAGGGGATCCAAGAGATGAAAAACTGTTTTTT	CSVTGTGDPRDEKLFF
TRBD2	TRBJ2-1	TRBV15	TGTGCCACCAGCAGGGGGGCAGCGGGAGCCTCTCCCTACAATGAGCAGTTCTTC	CATSRGAAGASPYNEQFF
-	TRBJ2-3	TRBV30	TGTGCCTGGAGTGTAGAACAGAATACGCAGTATTTT	CAWSVEQNTQYF
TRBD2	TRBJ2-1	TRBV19	TGTGCCAGTAGTGGATTAGCGGGCGATGAGCAGTTCTTC	CASSGLAGDEQFF